The source of this T cell receptor beta chain is a study of T-cell reconstitution after alpha-beta-depleted transplantation in children. The sample holds one count of this clonotype. Antigen specificity is unknown. The length of the CDR3 is 14 residues. Trimming removed 0 bases from V and 7 bases from J; junction bases left unmatched: 2. Germline V gene lookup returns CDR1 GTSNPN and CDR2 SVGIG (reference sequence). Unique molecular identifiers were incorporated when the TCRbeta library was constructed. A single record per CDR3 protein comes from TCRdb applying MiXCR to the PCR reads. The sample has some 350,000 distinct CDR3 sequences; 15% to 20% are singletons. Regarding the study as a whole: One year after transplant, T-cell counts and diversity came mostly from newly produced T cells. Reportedly, roughly two months post-transplant, alpha-beta T cells arose from several hundred expanded graft clones.

This rearrangement joins TRBV30 to TRBJ2-4; TRBD2 aligns across 11 bases. This TCR was sampled from a male patient between 2 and 10 years old who had a stem cell transplant for acute lymphoblastic leukemia, so the T cells may come from the graft donor. The sample here was PBMCs, mostly from graft donor cells, taken 360 days after TCRalphabeta/CD19-depleted stem cell transplant. The chain's CDR3 is CAWSVASGRNIQYF. The CDR3 nucleotides are TGTGCCTGGAGTGTTGCTAGCGGGAGGAACATTCAGTACTTC.